These 27 T cell receptor beta chains originate from one sample sequenced in a study of T cells in Graves' hyperthyroidism and ophthalmopathy. Regions amplified from RNA transcripts were the TCR beta CDR3 regions. The HTBI primer set drove a first-round RT-PCR of the TCR CDR3. TCRdb ran MiXCR on the multiplex PCR reads and lists one entry per CDR3 protein. The data contain around 300,000 distinct CDR3 sequences, approximately 14% of them singletons. The sequencing sample was made of blood. The source is a woman younger than 45 with Graves' hyperthyroidism.

This clonotype was seen a few times. The chain employs TRBV4-1 and TRBJ2-2, with D maybe TRBD2 (7 bases). This CDR3 has 16 amino acids. The ends were cut back, 1 base at V and 6 bases at J, with 15 bases in the middle. The germline CDR1 and CDR2 sequences are MGHRA and YSYEKL. The CDR3 DNA reads TGCGCCAGCAGCCAAGTTGGGGGGGCAGGCCCCGGGGAGCTGTTTTTT. This gives the protein CASSQVGGAGPGELFF.

In its sample, this clonotype was seen many times. This rearrangement joins TRBV28 to TRBJ2-1, with 8 bases that match TRBD2. V lost 8 bases, J lost 8 bases, and 14 bases stayed unmatched. The CDR3 extends over 15 amino acids. Per germline, CDR1 MDHEN and CDR2 SYDVKM. The CDR3 protein is CASRLTGTRADEQFF. The CDR3 nucleotides read TGTGCCAGCCGACTAACCGGGACTAGAGCCGATGAGCAGTTCTTC.

This clonotype has just a few counts. This CDR3 reads CASSELYRGTATWGYTF. The CDR3 coding sequence is TGTGCCAGCAGTGAATTGTATCGGGGGACAGCTACGTGGGGCTACACCTTC. The V and J genes are TRBV25-1 and TRBJ1-2; 7 positions match TRBD1. In germline, CDR1 is MGHDK, CDR2 SYGVNS. J lost 8 bases, V lost 1 base, and 16 bases had no gene match. This CDR3 spans 17 amino acids.

This clonotype was found a few times. The chain has TRBV29-1 and TRBJ1-4; D perhaps matches TRBD1 (6 bases). The CDR3 length is 13 residues. Trimming removed 3 bases from V and 7 bases from J, with 12 bases in between. Germline V lookup: CDR1 SQVTM, CDR2 ANQGSEA. The CDR3 DNA reads as TGCAGCGTTGAGATGGACAGAGGTGAAAAACTGTTTTTT. Protein product: CSVEMDRGEKLFF. Variable domain in full (rest from reference TRBV29-1 and TRBJ1-4): SAVISQKPSRDICQRGTSLTIQCQVDSQVTMMFWYRQQPGQSLTLIATANQGSEATYESGFVIDKFPISRPNLTFSTLTVSNMSPEDSSIYLCSVEMDRGEKLFFGSGTQLSVL.

This clonotype was picked up one time. The V call is TRBV20-1, the J call TRBJ2-3, with D perhaps TRBD2 (6 bases). Deletions cut 1 base from V and 0 bases from J, with 14 bases between. This CDR3 spans 16 amino acids. Per germline, CDR1 DFQATT and CDR2 SNEGSKA (reference sequence). The CDR3 DNA is TGCAGTGCTAGAGGGGACTTTCCTCCTAGCACAGATACGCAGTATTTT. It is translated as CSARGDFPPSTDTQYF.

In regard to this clonotype: Since a much larger clone is just one base distant, this may be a read error. Lacking the conserved final phenylalanine or tryptophan, this CDR3 likely reflects a read error. The chain joins TRBV6-1 to TRBJ1-2; perhaps TRBD1 as D (5 bases). Germline CDR1 reads MNHNS; CDR2 reads SASEGT. This CDR3 has 15 residues. V gave up 0 bases and J gave up 3 bases, with 11 bases separating them. Here the CDR3 reads CASSEAGRGYYGYTL. The CDR3 DNA follows: TGTGCCAGCAGTGAAGCAGGGAGGGGCTACTATGGCTACACCCTC.

This clonotype was detected ten times or more. The chain joins TRBV11-3 to TRBJ2-2; the D is unclear. The CDR3 is made up of 12 amino acids. The germline V and J ends were trimmed by 5 bases and 2 bases, with 3 bases remaining between them. Germline V gene sequence: CDR1 SGHNT, CDR2 YENEEA. The CDR3 region is CASSENTGELFF. As DNA, the CDR3 is TGTGCCAGCAGCGAAAACACCGGGGAGCTGTTTTTT.

This clonotype has a count of ten or more. The CDR3 here is CASSYGTTYEQYF. CDR3 sequence (DNA): TGTGCCAGCAGTTACGGGACTACTTACGAGCAGTACTTC. The V gene is TRBV28, the J gene TRBJ2-7, with 7 bases fitting TRBD2. J lost 4 bases, V lost 4 bases, and 4 bases had no gene match. The CDR3 runs 13 residues. CDR1 and CDR2 (germline): MDHEN, SYDVKM. Looking up the rest from reference TRBV28 and TRBJ2-7 gives the full variable domain: DVKVTQSSRYLVKRTGEKVFLECVQDMDHENMFWYRQDPGLGLRLIYFSYDVKMKEKGDIPEGYSVSREKKERFSLILESASTNQTSMYLCASSYGTTYEQYFGPGTRLTVT.

This clonotype was observed many times. V gene TRBV27 combines with J gene TRBJ2-3; TRBD2 might be the D (7 bases). This CDR3 spans 18 amino acids. CDR1 MNHEY and CDR2 SMNVEV come from the germline V gene (reference sequence). With 5 bases removed from V and 0 bases from J, the gap between germline ends came to 21 bases. The CDR3: CASSLLVSGGASTDTQYF. The CDR3, as DNA: TGTGCCAGCAGTCTACTAGTTTCGGGGGGCGCGAGCACAGATACGCAGTATTTT.

This clonotype was found many times. The chain recombines TRBV7-9 with TRBJ1-1; no clear D gene. The V gene lost 6 bases and the J gene lost 3 bases, with 11 bases spanning the gap. The V gene's germline CDR1 is SEHNR and CDR2 FQNEAQ (reference sequence). CDR3 size: 13 residues. The CDR3 DNA is TGTGCCAGCAGTCGGCTGGGTGACACTGAAGCTTTCTTT. This codes for CASSRLGDTEAFF.

In this sample, this clonotype turned up many times. The genes are TRBV28 and TRBJ1-1, with no clear D. Trimming pared 8 bases from V and 0 bases from J, leaving 4 bases between. Germline CDR1 reads MDHEN; CDR2 reads SYDVKM. This CDR3 region has 11 residues. CDR3: CASLMNTEAFF. The DNA for the CDR3 is TGTGCCAGCCTCATGAACACTGAAGCTTTCTTT. Drawing the rest from reference TRBV28 and TRBJ1-1, the complete variable domain is DVKVTQSSRYLVKRTGEKVFLECVQDMDHENMFWYRQDPGLGLRLIYFSYDVKMKEKGDIPEGYSVSREKKERFSLILESASTNQTSMYLCASLMNTEAFFGQGTRLTVV.

This clonotype has a count of ten or more. This chain connects TRBV9 to TRBJ2-7; D is perhaps TRBD1 (5 bases). There are 16 residues in the CDR3. Between the trimmed V and J ends, which lost 0 bases and 7 bases, there was a span of 20 bases. Germline V gives CDR1 SGDLS, CDR2 YYNGEE. The CDR3 is CASSVGVTGPLEEQYF. The DNA for the CDR3 is TGTGCCAGCAGCGTAGGAGTCACAGGCCCACTCGAGGAGCAGTACTTC.

This clonotype was seen ten or more times. The chain carries TRBV20-1 and TRBJ2-4; TRBD1 aligns across 9 bases. In germline, CDR1 is DFQATT, CDR2 SNEGSKA (reference sequence). V trimming: 1 base; J trimming: 0 bases; junction bases outside the gene matches: 4. CDR3 length: 16 residues. The CDR3 nucleotides read TGCAGTGCTAGAGGGGACAGGGTACTAGCCAAAAACATTCAGTACTTC. Translated: CSARGDRVLAKNIQYF.

This clonotype was counted many times. J is TRBJ2-5 and V is TRBV12-3 or TRBV12-4; 7 nucleotides line up with TRBD1. This CDR3 contains 18 residues. V shed 4 bases and J 2 bases; nucleotides not matched to a gene: 16. The DNA of the CDR3 is TGTGCCAGCAGTTCCCCGGGACAGCCGATAACTTTTCAAGAGACCCAGTACTTC. This sequence encodes CASSSPGQPITFQETQYF.

This rearrangement joins TRBV4-1 to TRBJ2-5, with 8 bases identical to TRBD2. The CDR3 is 17 amino acids. CDR1 is MGHRA, CDR2 YSYEKL, per germline. The ends lost 0 bases at V and 5 bases at J; junction bases unmatched: 11. The CDR3 DNA sequence: TGCGCCAGCAGCCAAGAAGCTGGACGGGAGGGCCGGGAGACCCAGTACTTC. Translation: CASSQEAGREGRETQYF.

The chain recombines TRBV20-1 with TRBJ2-7; weak D call: TRBD1 (7 bases). Germline CDR1 DFQATT, CDR2 SNEGSKA (reference sequence). The CDR3 loop spans 12 amino acids. V dropped 2 bases and J dropped 6 bases, with 11 bases sitting between them. The chain's CDR3 is CSARPGGGEQYF. In nucleotides, the CDR3 is TGCAGTGCTAGACCAGGGGGAGGCGAGCAGTACTTC.

In this sample, this clonotype turned up many times. The chain uses TRBV20-1 and TRBJ2-3; TRBD2 aligns across 7 bases. The trim removed 4 bases at V and 2 bases at J, leaving 9 bases unmatched. CDR1 DFQATT and CDR2 SNEGSKA come from the germline V gene (reference sequence). The CDR3 is 15 amino acids. CDR3 sequence reads: CSATRPSGNTDTQYF. CDR3 nucleotide sequence: TGCAGTGCTACGAGGCCTAGCGGAAACACAGATACGCAGTATTTT.

This clonotype came up many times. The CDR3 region has the DNA TGCAGTGCTGAGAGTAGCGGGAGGGTCAATGAGCAGTTCTTC. Its translation is CSAESSGRVNEQFF. J is TRBJ2-1 and V is TRBV20-1; 11 bases are shared with TRBD2. CDR3 size: 14 residues. V trimming: 5 bases; J trimming: 6 bases; junction bases outside the gene matches: 6. Germline-derived CDR1 and CDR2 are DFQATT and SNEGSKA (reference sequence).

This chain uses TRBV3-1 with TRBJ2-5, with D possibly being TRBD1 or TRBD2 (5 bases each). The V end was cut by 0 bases, the J end by 1 base, with 21 bases between. This CDR3 spans 19 amino acids. The germline CDR1 and CDR2 sequences are LGHDT and YNNKEL (reference sequence). The CDR3 here is CASSQDMGDPTGPQETQYF. The DNA for the CDR3 is TGTGCCAGCAGCCAAGATATGGGGGATCCAACGGGACCCCAAGAGACCCAGTACTTC.

A few counts support this clonotype. The genes are TRBV20-1 and TRBJ1-6, with 8 bases identical to TRBD1. V was pared by 6 bases and J by 4 bases, with 8 bases of the junction left unmatched. Germline CDR1 DFQATT, CDR2 SNEGSKA (reference sequence). The CDR3 length is 15 residues. CDR3 DNA: TGCAGTGCCCTAGGACAGGGAGGGTATAATTCACCCCTCCACTTT. Its translation: CSALGQGGYNSPLHF.

This clonotype was counted at least ten times. The genes are TRBV15 and TRBJ1-1; unclear D gene. Germline CDR1 is LNHNV and CDR2 is YYDKDF (reference sequence). Trimming took off 8 bases at V and 2 bases at J, with 18 bases between the two ends. This CDR3 has 15 amino acids. This CDR3 is CATLPGGGANTEAFF. The CDR3 DNA sequence: TGTGCCACCCTACCGGGTGGTGGAGCCAACACTGAAGCTTTCTTT.

This clonotype has at least ten counts. This sequence joins TRBV6-1 and TRBJ2-7, with 9 positions matching TRBD1. Germline CDR1 and CDR2: MNHNS and SASEGT. V shed 6 bases, J shed 0 bases, and the junction held 30 bases outside the gene matches. The CDR3 is made up of 23 amino acids. CDR3 DNA: TGTGCCAGCAGGTCAATAACAGGGGGCCCGTTAGAGACAAGCGGGCCAAGCTCCTACGAGCAGTACTTC. Amino acids: CASRSITGGPLETSGPSSYEQYF.

Ten or more counts support this clonotype. This rearrangement joins TRBV28 to TRBJ2-2, with 10 bases that match TRBD2. Trimming at V came to 4 bases and at J to 4 bases, leaving 9 bases not matched to a gene. Germline CDR1 and CDR2: MDHEN and SYDVKM. This CDR3 has 17 amino acids. For the CDR3, the DNA is TGTGCCAGCAGTTCTCTAGCGGGAGTGAGGAGCACCGGGGAGCTGTTTTTT. It codes for CASSSLAGVRSTGELFF.

Only a few counts were recorded for this clonotype. V usage is TRBV9 and J usage is TRBJ1-2; unclear D gene. This CDR3 comprises 11 residues. Deletions cut 2 bases from V and 9 bases from J, with 8 bases between. Germline CDR1 SGDLS, CDR2 YYNGEE. The CDR3: CASSVGSSYTF. CDR3 nucleotide sequence: TGTGCCAGCAGCGTTGGGAGCAGCTACACCTTC.

This clonotype came up a few times. V is TRBV30 and J is TRBJ1-1, with D possibly matching TRBD1 (5 bases). Between the trimmed V and J ends, which lost 6 bases and 1 base, there was a span of 15 bases. The CDR3 contains 14 residues. CDR1 is GTSNPN, CDR2 SVGIG, per germline (reference sequence). CDR3 bases: TGTGCCTGCGACCTGGGGGTTCGGAACACTGAAGCTTTCTTT. Its translation: CACDLGVRNTEAFF.

This clonotype was seen more than once but under ten times. The rearrangement uses TRBV3-1 and TRBJ2-2, with D uncertain. The germline gives CDR1 LGHDT, CDR2 YNNKEL (reference sequence). The CDR3 loop spans 11 amino acids. Trimming left V 4 bases short and J 10 bases short, with 7 bases between. The CDR3 spells CASSPAEELFF. CDR3 in DNA: TGTGCCAGCAGCCCAGCTGAGGAGCTGTTTTTT.

This clonotype was observed a handful of times. This sequence joins TRBV9 and TRBJ2-7, with D possibly being TRBD2 (5 bases). Deletions cut 7 bases from V and 1 base from J, with 18 bases between. Germline V gene sequence: CDR1 SGDLS, CDR2 YYNGEE. This CDR3 region has 15 residues. In DNA, the CDR3 is TGTGCCAGCGGCGCAGCGGCGGGCGGGTCCTACGAGCAGTACTTC. Translated: CASGAAAGGSYEQYF.